This paragraph reports one T cell receptor beta chain. Antigen unknown. CDR3 length equals 14 residues. Germline assignment: CDR1 SGHRS and CDR2 YFSETQ. V shed 1 base and J shed 5 bases, with 10 bases lying between them. This sample is drawn from a study of T cell repertoires in cytomegalovirus infection. Overall study: Carrying CMV and the relevant HLA type showed in public TCR beta signatures. Study-wide points: In two of eight donors, the top clonotype was HLA-C-restricted CMV-specific. The cumulative frequency of public TCR beta families identified carriers of CMV plus the relevant HLA.

Using its own MiXCR run on the reads, TCRdb lists one record per CDR3 protein. The top ten clones hold roughly 29% of a sample with 90,000 to 130,000 distinct CDR3 sequences, about 9.5% of them seen once. The sample was PBMCs, sequenced either directly or after in vitro stimulation (not recorded which). The J gene is TRBJ2-1, the V gene TRBV5-1; D might be TRBD2 (6 bases). The TCR originated in a human donor in good health (CMV status not recorded). Some clones in this sample may be carry-over from other donors' samples. The CDR3, as DNA: TGCGCCAGCAGCTTGACGGGAGCGAACAATGAGCAGTTCTTC. Residues: CASSLTGANNEQFF.